Each of the 14 T cell receptor beta chains below was sequenced from the same sample in a study of a mutant IDH1 vaccine in newly diagnosed glioma (dated by TCRdb to the early 2020s). The receptor library was made with the immunoSEQ multiplex PCR assay. TCRdb's version of the immuneACCESS table is confined to in-frame rearrangements and falls short of the full clone set. An unresolved V gene accounts for under half of the shortfall where checked; the remainder is of unknown origin. In this sample the table shows roughly 50,000 clones, around 80% of which occur a single time. 4.9% of the sample comes from the top ten. These receptors have no known antigen. Per the publication, the time point label means: week 47, end of study. A 20-mer mutant IDH1 peptide at 300 micrograms in Montanide made up each vaccine dose, which was injected subcutaneously together with topical imiquimod. The sample in question was PBMCs, obtained from a glioma patient whose treatment included an IDH1 peptide vaccine. These receptors all stem from a woman aged 40 to 55 with glioma. Some clones in this sample may be carry-over from other donors' samples.

This clone was seen a handful of times. V and J are TRBV1 and TRBJ1-5. TRBV1 is annotated as a pseudogene. The CDR3 has 21 residues. The chain's CDR3 is CTSSQERPRTGTSGCNQPQHF. CDR3 nucleotides: TGCACCAGCAGCCAAGAAAGGCCCCGGACAGGGACTAGCGGGTGCAATCAGCCCCAGCATTTT.

The rearrangement uses TRBV5-6 and TRBJ2-3; D unresolved. CDR1 is SGHDT and CDR2 is YYEEEE in the germline V gene. V was cut by 4 bases and J by 2 bases, with 11 bases left in between. The CDR3 loop spans 14 amino acids. This CDR3 is CASSPPRFTDTQYF. The DNA for the CDR3 is TGTGCCAGCAGCCCCCCGCGGTTCACAGATACGCAGTATTTT.

Only a few counts were recorded for this clone. The rearrangement links TRBV27 to TRBJ1-5; no firm D call. V was cut by 2 bases and J by 2 bases, with 7 bases left in between. Germline CDR1 MNHEY, CDR2 SMNVEV (reference sequence). The CDR3 has 14 residues. CDR3 nucleotides: TGTGCCAGCAGTTTAGTGGGCGGCAATCAGCCCCAGCATTTT. Translated: CASSLVGGNQPQHF.

This clone was seen a few times. The rearrangement joins TRBV5-1 to TRBJ2-5, with 7 bases lining up with TRBD2. This CDR3 contains 14 residues. CDR1 and CDR2 (germline): SGHRS, YFSETQ. V was pared by 4 bases and J by 4 bases, with 7 bases of the junction left unmatched. CDR3 protein: CASSRAGGIETQYF. The DNA for the CDR3 is TGCGCCAGCAGCCGGGCCGGGGGGATAGAGACCCAGTACTTC.

The chain has TRBV5-4 and TRBJ1-2; D perhaps matches TRBD1 (5 bases). The CDR3 is made up of 14 amino acids. Germline V CDR1 and CDR2: SGHNT, YYREEE (reference sequence). V lost 0 bases and J lost 3, with 9 bases in between. CDR3 amino acids: CASSLGGRDYGYTF. In nucleotides, the CDR3 is TGTGCCAGCAGCTTGGGGGGACGGGACTATGGCTACACCTTC.

The V call is TRBV6-1, the J call TRBJ1-1, with D possibly being TRBD1 (6 bases). The CDR3 loop spans 14 amino acids. V was pared by 3 bases and J by 3 bases, with 11 bases between. Germline CDR1 reads MNHNS; CDR2 reads SASEGT. As DNA, the CDR3 is TGTGCCAGCAGTGACAGGGGTTCGGACACTGAAGCTTTCTTT. Amino acid sequence: CASSDRGSDTEAFF.

The V and J genes are TRBV5-1 and TRBJ2-1; 12 nucleotides line up with TRBD1. V was pared by 4 bases and J by 8 bases, with 4 bases of the junction left unmatched. The CDR3 consists of 14 residues. CDR1 SGHRS and CDR2 YFSETQ come from the germline V gene. The CDR3 coding sequence is TGCGCCAGCAGCCGGGACAGGGGGCTTGATGAGCAGTTCTTC. Amino acids: CASSRDRGLDEQFF.

CDR3 in amino acids: CASSLEGTSNYGYTF. The CDR3 nucleotides are TGCGCCAGCAGCTTGGAGGGGACATCTAACTATGGCTACACCTTC. The chain couples TRBV5-1 to TRBJ1-2, with D perhaps matching TRBD1 (6 bases). The CDR3 covers 15 residues. Trimming shortened V by 0 bases and J by 0 bases, and 9 bases separated the two germline ends. The germline V gene has CDR1 SGHRS and CDR2 YFSETQ. Complete variable domain (other parts from reference TRBV5-1 and TRBJ1-2): KAGVTQTPRYLIKTRGQQVTLSCSPISGHRSVSWYQQTPGQGLQFLFEYFSETQRNKGNFPGRFSGRQFSNSRSEMNVSTLELGDSALYLCASSLEGTSNYGYTFGSGTRLTVV.

J is TRBJ1-5 and V is TRBV6-5; D is uncertain. The V gene lost 0 bases and the J gene lost 7 bases, with 13 bases spanning the gap. This CDR3 has 15 amino acids. CDR1 and CDR2 from the germline V gene are MNHEY and SVGAGI. CDR3 region: CASSYSAEPVQPQHF. The CDR3 DNA sequence: TGTGCCAGCAGTTACTCGGCGGAACCCGTCCAGCCCCAGCATTTT.

This chain links TRBV10-3 with TRBJ2-2; 11 bases align to TRBD1. Germline V gives CDR1 ENHRY, CDR2 SYGVKD. The J segment lost 5 bases and the V segment lost 5 bases, leaving 13 bases of the junction unmatched. There are 18 residues in the CDR3. The CDR3 protein is CAISSPGQGAVGTGELFF. As DNA, the CDR3 is TGTGCCATCAGTTCCCCAGGACAGGGGGCTGTGGGGACCGGGGAGCTGTTTTTT.

This clone was picked up a small number of times. The rearrangement links TRBV10-3 to TRBJ2-7; D is unresolved. CDR3 length equals 12 residues. Trimming removed 6 bases at V and 3 bases at J, with 9 bases between. Germline V gene lookup returns CDR1 ENHRY and CDR2 SYGVKD. The CDR3 DNA is TGTGCCATCAGCGAGGTCGTCTACGAGCAGTACTTC. It translates to CAISEVVYEQYF.

V gene TRBV27 combines with J gene TRBJ2-7; 8 nucleotides align to TRBD1. J gave up 7 bases and V 4 bases, and 6 bases lay outside the gene matches. Looked up from germline, CDR1 is MNHEY and CDR2 is SMNVEV (reference sequence). This CDR3 is 13 amino acids long. CDR3 sequence: CASSWQGAGEQYF. The CDR3 DNA reads as TGTGCCAGCAGTTGGCAGGGGGCGGGGGAGCAGTACTTC.

The sample holds a few counts of this clone. The chain couples TRBV1 to TRBJ1-1. TRBV1 is shown as a pseudogene. The CDR3 is made up of 14 amino acids. The CDR3 region is CTSSQDRTNTEAFF. CDR3 nucleotides: TGCACCAGCAGCCAAGATCGAACGAACACTGAAGCTTTCTTT.

This chain joins TRBV18 and TRBJ2-3, with 9 bases identical to TRBD1. Germline lookup yields CDR1 KGHSH and CDR2 LQKENI. The V segment lost 5 bases and the J segment 4 bases; nucleotides outside the gene matches: 4. This CDR3 comprises 14 residues. CDR3 region: CASSEQGAPDTQYF. CDR3 DNA: TGTGCCAGCTCAGAACAGGGGGCCCCAGATACGCAGTATTTT.